The 6 T cell receptor beta chains listed next were all sequenced from one sample in a study of T-cell memory formation after mild COVID-19. TCRdb re-analysed the 5' RACE reads in MiXCR, keeping a single row per CDR3 protein. The sample holds around 510,000 distinct CDR3 sequences, roughly 20% seen once. The sequencing input was PBMCs or a T cell subset sorted from them (not recorded which). These receptor sequences come from an adult woman who had mild COVID-19 (a few samples of this study predate the infection). Cell type and time point are not known.

This clonotype was counted ten times or more. The rearrangement joins TRBV4-3 to TRBJ1-4, with a weak D call TRBD1 (6 bases). CDR3 size: 16 residues. The V end lost 3 bases, the J end lost 3 bases, and 14 bases lay between the germline ends. From germline, CDR1 is LGHNA and CDR2 YSLEER. The CDR3 coding sequence is TGCGCCAGCAGCCAGAGACCGGGACATGCTAATGAAAAACTGTTTTTT. This sequence encodes CASSQRPGHANEKLFF.

The V call is TRBV20-1, the J call TRBJ2-5; possible D gene TRBD2, 6 bases. V lost 1 base and J 5 bases, leaving 11 bases between the germline ends. The CDR3 extends over 13 amino acids. Per the germline V gene, CDR1 is DFQATT and CDR2 is SNEGSKA (reference sequence). Here the CDR3 reads CSARGPSEETQYF. In DNA, the CDR3 is TGCAGTGCTAGAGGTCCTAGCGAGGAGACCCAGTACTTC.

This clonotype was seen a few times. V usage is TRBV20-1 and J usage is TRBJ2-7, with TRBD1 identical over 9 bases. Germline V gene data show CDR1 as DFQATT and CDR2 as SNEGSKA (reference sequence). This CDR3 is 15 amino acids long. Trimming cost V 3 bases and J 3 bases; bases outside gene matches: 9. CDR3 region: CSARSRDRVIYEQYF. CDR3 bases: TGCAGTGCTAGGAGCCGGGACAGGGTTATCTACGAGCAGTACTTC.

This clonotype was counted between two and nine times. J is TRBJ2-7 and V is TRBV4-3, with 9 nucleotides matching TRBD2. The length of the CDR3 is 16 residues. Germline assignment: CDR1 LGHNA and CDR2 YSLEER. The junction had 8 bases not matched to a gene; V was cut back by 0 bases and J by 5 bases. This CDR3 reads CASSQDQGSGSHEQYF. CDR3 nucleotides: TGCGCCAGCAGCCAAGATCAGGGTAGCGGGAGCCACGAGCAGTACTTC.

This CDR3 is CASSPPGQGVLNYGYTF. The CDR3 DNA reads as TGTGCCAGCTCACCGCCGGGACAGGGTGTTCTTAACTATGGCTACACCTTC. The chain has TRBV18 and TRBJ1-2; the match to TRBD1 covers 9 bases. Trimming removed 3 bases from V and 1 base from J; junction bases left unmatched: 9. Germline V CDR1 and CDR2: KGHSH, LQKENI. The CDR3 runs 17 residues.

The chain joins TRBV9 to TRBJ1-5; D uncertain. CDR3 length: 13 residues. The V end lost 1 base, the J end lost 5 bases, and 7 bases lay between the germline ends. Per the germline V gene, CDR1 is SGDLS and CDR2 is YYNGEE. CDR3 residues: CASSVSTDQPQHF. As DNA, the CDR3 is TGTGCCAGCAGCGTATCTACCGATCAGCCCCAGCATTTT.